The rows below give T cell receptor beta chains drawn from one sample of a study of T-cell reconstitution after alpha-beta-depleted transplantation in children. TCRdb reprocessed the PCR reads with MiXCR, giving one entry per CDR3 protein. This table has hundreds of thousands of distinct CDR3 sequences, roughly 26% appearing once. The sample consisted of PBMCs, taken before TCRalphabeta/CD19-depleted stem cell transplant. All receptors come from a girl aged 2-10 years with Fanconi anemia, due to receive a stem cell transplant. Each CDR3 is given with its conserved first and last residue. A D gene is named only where the DNA matches it firmly. Part of the rows lack a size; the others show once, few, many or a class for expanded clones.

v_call	j_call	d_call	clone_size	cdr3_nt	cdr3_aa
TRBV29-1	TRBJ1-4	NA	many	TGCAGCGTGGAAAAAGTTGCAACTAATGAAAAACTGTTTTTT	CSVEKVATNEKLFF
TRBV28	TRBJ1-1	TRBD1	NA	TGTGCCAGCAGTTCCGGACAGGGTAGAGCTTTCTTT	CASSSGQGRAFF
TRBV28	TRBJ2-7	NA	few	TGTGCCAGCAGACTACCGGGGTCCTACGAGCAGTACTTC	CASRLPGSYEQYF
TRBV9	TRBJ2-1	NA	many	TGTGCCAGCAGCGTAGAGGGGGGGGTGTCCTACAATGAGCAGTTCTTC	CASSVEGGVSYNEQFF
TRBV10-3	TRBJ2-5	TRBD2	few	TGTGCCATCAGTGAGACCCCTAGCGGGGGGCTCCACCACCAAGAGACCCAGTACTTC	CAISETPSGGLHHQETQYF
TRBV20-1	TRBJ2-7	NA	few	TGCAGTGCCTCCCCTCGACCAAACTCCTACGAGCAGTACTTC	CSASPRPNSYEQYF
TRBV29-1	TRBJ2-3	TRBD1	NA	TGCAGCGTACGAATAAAGGGGGCGAGTCCCACAGATACGCAGTATTTT	CSVRIKGASPTDTQYF
TRBV6-1	TRBJ1-2	NA	NA	TGTGCCAGCAGCCGCGATAAGGTGAATGGCTACACCTTC	CASSRDKVNGYTF
TRBV5-5	TRBJ2-7	NA	few	TGTGCCAGCAGCTTGGATCCGGTCTACTACGAGCAGTACTTC	CASSLDPVYYEQYF
TRBV4-2	TRBJ2-3	TRBD1	few	TGTGCCAGCAGCCAGACCGGGACAGGAGTCACAGATACGCAGTATTTT	CASSQTGTGVTDTQYF
TRBV28	TRBJ2-5	NA	many	TGTGCCAGCAGTCCACGGACTGGAACCCGAATGGAGACCCAGTACTTC	CASSPRTGTRMETQYF
TRBV6-1	TRBJ2-2	TRBD1	NA	TGTGCCAGCAGTGGGCATCGGACAGGGGGCGAGACTAATACCGGGGAGCTGTTTTTT	CASSGHRTGGETNTGELFF
TRBV20-1	TRBJ2-7	NA	NA	TGCAGTGCTCCCCACTATAGTTACGAGCAGTACTTC	CSAPHYSYEQYF
TRBV25-1	TRBJ2-5	TRBD1	many	TGTGCCAGCAGTGAATTAGGGACAGGACAAGAGACCCAGTACTTC	CASSELGTGQETQYF
TRBV28	TRBJ2-3	NA	NA	TGTGCCAGCAGTCCGGACAGCCCTAGCACAGATACGCAGTATTTT	CASSPDSPSTDTQYF
TRBV7-9	TRBJ2-7	NA	few	TGTGCCAGCAGCCTCCCCCCCATATACGAGCAGTACTTC	CASSLPPIYEQYF
TRBV11-2	TRBJ2-6	NA	many	TGTGCCAGCAGCTTAGACTGGTTTCGGACCGGCTCTGGGGCCAACGTCCTGACTTTC	CASSLDWFRTGSGANVLTF
TRBV20-1	TRBJ2-4	NA	many	TGCAGTGCCCAGACAGGGAGGGTAGCCAAAAACATTCAGTACTTC	CSAQTGRVAKNIQYF
TRBV20-1	TRBJ2-3	NA	few	TGCAGTGCGAGAGCCTGGACTCGACTAATTTTCACAGATACGCAGTATTTT	CSARAWTRLIFTDTQYF
TRBV20-1	TRBJ1-6	NA	many	TGCAGTGCTAGAGACCACAGGCTAAGCTCCTATAATTCACCCCTCCACTTT	CSARDHRLSSYNSPLHF
TRBV29-1	TRBJ2-3	TRBD1	NA	TGCAGCGTTGAGGAAGATGTTTACAGGGGGCCAGATACGCAGTATTTT	CSVEEDVYRGPDTQYF
TRBV7-9	TRBJ2-7	TRBD1	few	TGTGCCAGCAGCCGTGACAGGGAGAAAAGCTACGAGCAGTACTTC	CASSRDREKSYEQYF
TRBV20-1	TRBJ2-5	TRBD2	NA	TGCAGTGCTAGTAGTCTAGCGGGAGTAGAGACCCAGTACTTC	CSASSLAGVETQYF
TRBV10-3	TRBJ2-7	TRBD2	NA	TGTGCCATCAGTGGGGCGGGGGGCTACGAGCAGTACTTC	CAISGAGGYEQYF
TRBV7-8	TRBJ2-7	NA	NA	TGTGCCAGCAGCTTAGCATACCCACCTTACGAGCAGTACTTC	CASSLAYPPYEQYF
TRBV20-1	TRBJ2-7	NA	NA	TGCAGTGCTAGCGGCAGGGTTGAACAGTACTTC	CSASGRVEQYF
TRBV21-1	TRBJ2-5	NA	NA	TGTGCCAGCAGCAAGGGACAGGGAACCCAAGAGACCCAGTACTTC	CASSKGQGTQETQYF
TRBV11-2	TRBJ2-7	TRBD2	many	TGTGCCAGCAGCTTAGACCTAGTACTAGCGGCAGTTAGCTCCTACGAGCAGTACTTC	CASSLDLVLAAVSSYEQYF